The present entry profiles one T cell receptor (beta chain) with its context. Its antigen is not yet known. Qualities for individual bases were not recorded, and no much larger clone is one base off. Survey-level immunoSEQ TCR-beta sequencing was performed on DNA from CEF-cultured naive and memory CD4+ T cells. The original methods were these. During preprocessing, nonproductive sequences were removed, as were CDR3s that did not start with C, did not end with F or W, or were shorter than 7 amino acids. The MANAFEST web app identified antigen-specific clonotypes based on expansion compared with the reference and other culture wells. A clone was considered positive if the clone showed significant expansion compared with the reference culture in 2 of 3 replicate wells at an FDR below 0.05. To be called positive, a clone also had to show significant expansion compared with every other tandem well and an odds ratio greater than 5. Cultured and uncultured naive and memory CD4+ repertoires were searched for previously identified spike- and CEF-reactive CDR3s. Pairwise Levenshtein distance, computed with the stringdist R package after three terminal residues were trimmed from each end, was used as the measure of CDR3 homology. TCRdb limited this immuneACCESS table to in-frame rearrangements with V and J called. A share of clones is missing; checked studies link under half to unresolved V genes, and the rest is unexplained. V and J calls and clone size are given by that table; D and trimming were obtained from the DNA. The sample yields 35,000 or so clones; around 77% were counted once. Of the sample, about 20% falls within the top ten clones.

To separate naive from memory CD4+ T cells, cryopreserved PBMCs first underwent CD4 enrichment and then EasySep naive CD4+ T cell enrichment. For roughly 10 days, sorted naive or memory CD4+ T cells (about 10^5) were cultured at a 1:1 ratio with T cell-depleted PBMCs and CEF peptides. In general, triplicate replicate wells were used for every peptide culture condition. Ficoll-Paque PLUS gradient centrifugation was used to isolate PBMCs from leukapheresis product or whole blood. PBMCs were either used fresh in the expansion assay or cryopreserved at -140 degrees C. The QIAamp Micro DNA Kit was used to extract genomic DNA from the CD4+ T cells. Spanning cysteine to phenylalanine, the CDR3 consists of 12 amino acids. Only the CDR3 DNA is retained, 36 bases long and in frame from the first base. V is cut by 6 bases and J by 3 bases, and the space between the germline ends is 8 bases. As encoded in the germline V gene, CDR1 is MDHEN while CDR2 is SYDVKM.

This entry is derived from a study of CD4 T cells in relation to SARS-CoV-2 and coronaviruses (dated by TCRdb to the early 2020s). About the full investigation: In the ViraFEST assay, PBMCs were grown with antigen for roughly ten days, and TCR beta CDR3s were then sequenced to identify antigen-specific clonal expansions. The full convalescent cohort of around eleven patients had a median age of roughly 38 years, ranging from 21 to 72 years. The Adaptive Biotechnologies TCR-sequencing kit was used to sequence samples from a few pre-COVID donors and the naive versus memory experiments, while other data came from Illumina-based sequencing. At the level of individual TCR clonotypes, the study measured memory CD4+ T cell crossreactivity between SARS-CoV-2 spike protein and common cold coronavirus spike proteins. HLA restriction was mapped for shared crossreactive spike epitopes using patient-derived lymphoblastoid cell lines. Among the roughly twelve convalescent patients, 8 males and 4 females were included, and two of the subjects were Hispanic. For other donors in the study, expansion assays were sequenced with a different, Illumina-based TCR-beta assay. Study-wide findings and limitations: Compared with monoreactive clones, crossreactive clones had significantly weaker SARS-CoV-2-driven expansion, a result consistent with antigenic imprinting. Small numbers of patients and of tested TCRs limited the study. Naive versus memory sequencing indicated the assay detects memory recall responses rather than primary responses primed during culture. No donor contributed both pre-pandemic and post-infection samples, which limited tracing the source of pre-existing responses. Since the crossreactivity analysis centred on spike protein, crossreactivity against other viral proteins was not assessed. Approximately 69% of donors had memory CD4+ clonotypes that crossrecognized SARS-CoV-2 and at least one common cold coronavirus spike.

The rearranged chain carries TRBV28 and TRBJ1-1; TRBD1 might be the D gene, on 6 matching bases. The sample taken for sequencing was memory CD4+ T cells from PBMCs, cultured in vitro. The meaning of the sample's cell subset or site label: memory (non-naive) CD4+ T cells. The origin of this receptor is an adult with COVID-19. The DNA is TGTGCCAGCAGGGACAGACACACTGAAGCTTTCTTT. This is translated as CASRDRHTEAFF.